This T cell receptor beta chain was found in a study of T-cell memory formation after mild COVID-19. One entry per CDR3 protein results from TCRdb running MiXCR on the 5' RACE reads. The table records approximately 150,000 distinct CDR3 sequences, under 7% of them present only once. The receptor was isolated from an adult woman who had mild COVID-19 (a few samples of this study predate the infection). Cell type and time point are not known. The sequencing input was PBMCs or a T cell subset sorted from them (not recorded which).

For the CDR3, the DNA is TGTGCCAGCAGCTTAGGGCTCCACACCGGGGAGCTGTTTTTT. It translates to CASSLGLHTGELFF. The chain uses TRBV7-2 and TRBJ2-2; D is uncertain. With 1 base removed from V and 3 bases from J, the gap between germline ends came to 6 bases. Germline CDR1 is SGHTA and CDR2 is FQGNSA. The CDR3 consists of 14 residues.